The 31 T cell receptor beta chains below were found in one sample sequenced in a study of metastatic and nonmetastatic thyroid tumors. Thyroid surgery was preceded by no treatment in any patient. TCRdb reprocessed the PCR reads via MiXCR. Of under 45,000 clones listed, 25% to 30% were seen once; the top ten hold about a tenth. Material: blood. These receptor sequences come from a male donor with papillary thyroid cancer or a benign thyroid nodule (not recorded which). Some clones in this sample may be carry-over from other donors' samples.

The CDR3 DNA follows: TGCAGTGCTAGAGGTCGGGGTCCCTACTACACTGAAGCTTTCTTT. The encoded protein is CSARGRGPYYTEAFF. The V and J genes are TRBV20-1 and TRBJ1-1; D unclear. The V end was cut by 1 base, the J end by 3 bases, with 15 bases between. Germline assignment: CDR1 DFQATT and CDR2 SNEGSKA (reference sequence). CDR3 length: 15 residues.

This sequence joins TRBV11-2 and TRBJ2-1, with D possibly matching TRBD2 (5 bases). This CDR3 contains 14 residues. V gave up 7 bases and J gave up 5 bases, with 15 bases separating them. CDR1 is SGHAT and CDR2 is FQNNGV in the germline V gene. The CDR3 DNA follows: TGTGCCAGCACATTAGGGAGAACCCACAATGAGCAGTTCTTC. Its protein product is CASTLGRTHNEQFF. Variable domain in full (rest from reference TRBV11-2 and TRBJ2-1): EAGVAQSPRYKIIEKRQSVAFWCNPISGHATLYWYQQILGQGPKLLIQFQNNGVVDDSQLPKDRFSAERLKGVDSTLKIQPAKLEDSAVYLCASTLGRTHNEQFFGPGTRLTVL.

This clone showed up many times. The V and J genes are TRBV25-1 and TRBJ1-1, with 8 positions matching TRBD1. The J segment lost 6 bases and the V segment lost 5 bases, leaving 11 bases of the junction unmatched. The CDR3 is 15 amino acids. Germline CDR1 is MGHDK and CDR2 is SYGVNS. The CDR3 protein is CASSFLGGRGPEAFF. CDR3 in DNA: TGTGCCAGCAGTTTCCTCGGGGGCAGGGGGCCTGAAGCTTTCTTT.

About this clone: At one end the junction does not follow the germline gene, possibly because of a read error. The CDR3 loop reads CASSCISNYGYSF. The CDR3 region has the DNA TGCGCCAGCAGCTGCATAAGTAACTATGGCTACTCCTTC. V and J are TRBV5-1 and TRBJ1-2; D not resolved. The CDR3 covers 13 residues. Germline assignment: CDR1 SGHRS and CDR2 YFSETQ.

A few counts support this clone. The rearrangement joins TRBV20-1 to TRBJ2-5, with D unclear. The J call may be faulty, since TRBJ2-1 better matches the DNA end. CDR3 length: 12 residues. Germline CDR1 is DFQATT and CDR2 is SNEGSKA (reference sequence). This CDR3 is CSARGIGNEQFF. In DNA form, the CDR3 reads TGCAGTGCTAGAGGGATTGGAAATGAGCAGTTCTTC.

This clone was observed at least ten times. The V and J genes are TRBV27 and TRBJ2-1; D is perhaps TRBD1 or TRBD2 (5 bases each). Germline assignment: CDR1 MNHEY and CDR2 SMNVEV (reference sequence). V was pared by 7 bases and J by 2 bases, with 18 bases between. CDR3 size: 16 residues. The CDR3 sequence: CASKRPGTHTYNEQFF. CDR3 nucleotides: TGTGCCAGCAAACGACCCGGGACCCACACCTACAATGAGCAGTTCTTC.

There are many counts of this clone. V and J are TRBV5-4 and TRBJ2-7; 9 bases fit TRBD1. The CDR3 sequence is 15 residues long. With 4 bases clipped from V and 4 bases from J, the junction kept 9 bases outside the gene matches. Germline V gene data show CDR1 as SGHNT and CDR2 as YYREEE (reference sequence). The CDR3 here is CASSLGQGGGYEQYF. The CDR3 coding sequence is TGTGCCAGCAGCCTGGGACAGGGTGGGGGTTACGAGCAGTACTTC.

Concerning this clone: Germline and junction disagree at one end, which may indicate a read error. The chain is built from TRBV15 and TRBJ2-6, with no clear D. The CDR3 length is 17 residues. The germline V gene has CDR1 LNHNV and CDR2 YYDKDF (reference sequence). CDR3 in amino acids: CATNREVRASGANVLTF. CDR3 coding DNA: TGTGCCACCAACAGAGAGGTCCGCGCCTCTGGGGCCAACGTCCTGACTTTC.

A single count supports this clone. The V gene is TRBV20-1, the J gene TRBJ2-7, with 8 bases identical to TRBD1. Trimming cost V 0 bases and J 5 bases; bases outside gene matches: 6. The CDR3 runs to 14 residues. Per germline, CDR1 DFQATT and CDR2 SNEGSKA (reference sequence). Written as DNA, the CDR3 is TGCAGTGCTAGAGATGGCAGGGGGCAAAACGAGCAGTACTTC. It translates to CSARDGRGQNEQYF.

The V gene is TRBV11-3, the J gene TRBJ2-6; no clear D gene. The CDR3 runs to 14 residues. V lost 3 bases to trimming and J lost 0 bases, with 3 bases between them. Germline CDR1 is SGHNT and CDR2 is YENEEA. CDR3 sequence: CASSFDSGANVLTF. The CDR3 coding sequence is TGTGCCAGCAGCTTTGACTCTGGGGCCAACGTCCTGACTTTC. The full variable domain, its missing parts supplied by reference TRBV11-3 and TRBJ2-6, is EAGVVQSPRYKIIEKKQPVAFWCNPISGHNTLYWYLQNLGQGPELLIRYENEEAVDDSQLPKDRFSAERLKGVDSTLKIQPAELGDSAVYLCASSFDSGANVLTFGAGSRLTVL.

This clone was seen ten or more times. The chain employs TRBV11-2 and TRBJ2-3; possible D gene TRBD2, 5 bases. V dropped 6 bases and J dropped 7 bases, with 8 bases sitting between them. Germline CDR1 and CDR2: SGHAT and FQNNGV. This CDR3 has 11 residues. DNA for the CDR3: TGTGCCAGCAGGGGGAGATATACGCAGTATTTT. Its translation: CASRGRYTQYF.

This clone has at least ten counts. V and J are TRBV18 and TRBJ2-7; D is possibly TRBD2 (6 bases). Trimming took off 1 base at V and 5 bases at J, with 12 bases between the two ends. Germline assignment: CDR1 KGHSH and CDR2 LQKENI. The CDR3 has 14 amino acids. CDR3 region: CASSPQGGENEQYF. The CDR3 nucleotides read TGTGCCAGCTCACCACAGGGAGGAGAAAACGAGCAGTACTTC.

Many counts were recorded for this clone. The rearrangement links TRBV20-1 to TRBJ1-1, with TRBD1 as a possible D gene (5 bases). Germline values: CDR1 DFQATT, CDR2 SNEGSKA (reference sequence). The CDR3 is 12 residues long. Trimming removed 5 bases at V and 0 bases at J, with 7 bases between. CDR3 loop: CSAGRVNTEAFF. CDR3 coding DNA: TGCAGTGCTGGCAGGGTGAACACTGAAGCTTTCTTT.

The chain employs TRBV30 and TRBJ1-2; 8 bases fit TRBD1. Losses at the gene ends were 3 bases for V and 10 bases for J; bases not matched to a gene: 10. The CDR3 length is 13 residues. Germline assignment: CDR1 GTSNPN and CDR2 SVGIG (reference sequence). The CDR3 protein is CAWSEDRVDTYTF. The CDR3, as DNA: TGTGCCTGGAGCGAGGACAGGGTAGATACCTACACCTTC.

The chain carries TRBV7-3 and TRBJ2-3, with D possibly matching TRBD2 (6 bases). The V end was cut by 2 bases, the J end by 6 bases, with 12 bases between. The CDR3 has 14 residues. The germline CDR1 and CDR2 sequences are SGHTA and FQGTGA. Here the CDR3 DNA reads TGTGCCAGCAGCTTATTAGCAGGGAGGGATACGCAGTATTTT. This sequence encodes CASSLLAGRDTQYF.

This clone was picked up a small number of times. Germline is not matched at one junction end, which may reflect a read error. This sample includes further DNA sequences coding for the same CDR3. The CDR3: CASSEEGAGGYTF. In DNA form, the CDR3 reads TGTGCCAGCAGTGAGGAGGGGGCAGGAGGATACACATTC. This chain links TRBV6-1 with TRBJ1-2; 7 bases are shared with TRBD1. Germline V CDR1 and CDR2: MNHNS, SASEGT. The CDR3 runs 13 residues.

In regard to this clone: A junction boundary mismatches the germline segment, possibly from a read error. The chain couples TRBV6-2 or TRBV6-3 to TRBJ2-3; 9 nucleotides match TRBD2. Germline V gene data show CDR1 as MNHEY and CDR2 as SVGEGT. The length of the CDR3 is 15 residues. Here the CDR3 DNA reads TGTGCCAGCAGATATGGCGGGACTAGCACAGATACCCAGTATTTT. Encoded protein: CASRYGGTSTDTQYF.

This clone was picked up many times. With a much larger clone just one base away, this may be a read error. This same CDR3 is encoded by further DNA sequences in the sample. The chain employs TRBV19 and TRBJ2-7; 8 positions agree with TRBD1. CDR3 length equals 15 residues. Per the germline V gene, CDR1 is LNHDA and CDR2 is SQIVND (reference sequence). The CDR3 nucleotides are TGCGCCAGTAGTCCGCAGGGGGCGTTCACCTACGAGCAGTACTTC. Amino acid sequence: CASSPQGAFTYEQYF.

This chain uses TRBV18 with TRBJ2-7; 12 bases line up with TRBD1. The CDR3 is 14 amino acids. Trimming cost V 6 bases and J 5 bases; bases outside gene matches: 5. Germline values: CDR1 KGHSH, CDR2 LQKENI. In DNA form, the CDR3 reads TGTGCCAGCTCTGCCGGGACAGGGGGCGACGAGCAGTACTTC. Residues: CASSAGTGGDEQYF.

In its sample, this clone was seen many times. The chain employs TRBV20-1 and TRBJ2-5; D uncertain. Per the germline V gene, CDR1 is DFQATT and CDR2 is SNEGSKA (reference sequence). Trimming took 4 bases from V and 3 from J, leaving 15 bases between them. The length of the CDR3 is 14 residues. This chain's CDR3 is CSANSRNLKETQYF. CDR3 sequence (DNA): TGCAGTGCTAACTCGCGGAACTTAAAAGAGACCCAGTACTTC.

DNA for the CDR3: TGTGCCAGCAGCGTGGCTAGCTCCGGGGAGCTGTTTTTT. Protein: CASSVASSGELFF. The gene calls are TRBV9 and TRBJ2-2; D perhaps matches TRBD2 (5 bases). The CDR3 has 13 residues. Trimming left V 2 bases short and J 6 bases short, with 8 bases between. Germline assignment: CDR1 SGDLS and CDR2 YYNGEE.

With regard to this clone: A junction end diverges from the germline sequence, so it may reflect a read error. The chain links TRBV2 to TRBJ2-7; D is ambiguous. This CDR3 is built from 16 residues. Germline V gene lookup returns CDR1 SNHLY and CDR2 FYNNEI. CDR3 nucleotides: TGTGCCAGCAGTGAAGCGGTAACGGTCAAAGGGCACGAGGAGTACTTC. Residues: CASSEAVTVKGHEEYF.

This chain uses TRBV6-1 with TRBJ1-3, with TRBD1 as a possible D gene (5 bases). CDR3 length: 13 amino acids. Between the trimmed V and J ends, which lost 6 bases and 2 bases, there was a span of 8 bases. Germline assignment: CDR1 MNHNS and CDR2 SASEGT. The CDR3 sequence: CASRAGAGNTIYF. The CDR3, as DNA: TGTGCCAGCAGGGCGGGGGCTGGAAACACCATATATTTT.

As to this clone: A read error may be the cause here, since a much bigger clone is one base away. The V call is TRBV7-7, the J call TRBJ2-5; D remains ambiguous. There are 14 residues in the CDR3. Per germline, CDR1 SSHAT and CDR2 FNYEAQ (reference sequence). CDR3 sequence: CASSPEVSRETQYF. In nucleotides, the CDR3 is TGTGCTAGCAGCCCAGAGGTCTCAAGGGAGACCCAGTACTTC.

The chain joins TRBV3-1 to TRBJ2-7; possible D gene TRBD2, 5 bases. Trimming removed 3 bases at V and 5 bases at J, with 17 bases between. The CDR3 covers 15 residues. The germline V gene encodes CDR1 LGHDT and CDR2 YNNKEL (reference sequence). The CDR3 loop is CASSHVESGYDEQYF. As DNA, the CDR3 is TGTGCCAGCAGCCACGTGGAAAGCGGTTACGACGAGCAGTACTTC.

This clone was observed at least ten times. This chain joins TRBV6-2 or TRBV6-3 and TRBJ2-5; possible D gene TRBD1, 6 bases. V was cut by 2 bases and J by 1 base, with 8 bases left in between. This CDR3 has 14 residues. Germline CDR1 is MNHEY and CDR2 is SVGEGT. CDR3: CASSYRDIQETQYF. The CDR3 coding sequence is TGTGCCAGCAGTTACAGGGACATCCAAGAGACCCAGTACTTC.

The chain couples TRBV29-1 to TRBJ1-2; 7 bases are shared with TRBD1. CDR1 and CDR2 (germline): SQVTM, ANQGSEA. V lost 3 bases, J lost 4 bases, and 5 bases stayed unmatched. The CDR3 has 13 residues. CDR3 nucleotide sequence: TGCAGCGTTGATAGGACAGGAAGCTATGGCTACACCTTC. Translating it yields CSVDRTGSYGYTF.

This clone appeared a few times. J is TRBJ2-7 and V is TRBV6-1, with 10 nucleotides matching TRBD2. Germline V CDR1 and CDR2: MNHNS, SASEGT. CDR3 length: 15 amino acids. The junction had 9 bases not matched to a gene; V was cut back by 7 bases and J by 3 bases. The chain's CDR3 is CASITQASGSYEQYF. CDR3 DNA: TGTGCCAGCATCACCCAGGCTAGCGGGAGCTACGAGCAGTACTTC.

This clone came up many times. J is TRBJ1-5 and V is TRBV7-2; D gene unclear. V gave up 1 base and J gave up 5 bases, with 9 bases separating them. The CDR3 has 14 amino acids. Germline V gene sequence: CDR1 SGHTA, CDR2 FQGNSA. The CDR3, as DNA: TGTGCCAGCAGCTTAGTGTCGGTCGATCAGCCCCAGCATTTT. Translating it yields CASSLVSVDQPQHF.

This clone has more than one count but fewer than ten. The chain couples TRBV19 to TRBJ1-5; D gene uncertain. The V and J ends lost 0 bases and 10 bases respectively, with 16 bases between them. The CDR3 loop spans 15 amino acids. Germline assignment: CDR1 LNHDA and CDR2 SQIVND (reference sequence). This CDR3 is CASSIDRSKRPPQHF. CDR3 nucleotide sequence: TGTGCCAGTAGTATAGATCGATCTAAGCGCCCTCCCCAGCATTTT.

CDR3 coding DNA: TGTGCCAGCAGCCAAGGTAGCGGGAAGGCCGCCTTGTACGAGCAGTACTTC. Its protein is CASSQGSGKAALYEQYF. The V gene is TRBV3-1, the J gene TRBJ2-7, with 8 nucleotides matching TRBD2. This CDR3 spans 17 amino acids. Germline CDR1 is LGHDT and CDR2 is YNNKEL (reference sequence). The trim removed 1 base at V and 4 bases at J, leaving 12 bases unmatched.